The 10 T cell receptor beta chains given below trace back to one sample, sequenced in a study of T cells in Graves' hyperthyroidism and ophthalmopathy. Amplification of TCR beta CDR3 regions used RNA as the template. During a first-round RT-PCR of the TCR CDR3, the HTBI primer set was used. Using its own MiXCR run on the multiplex PCR reads, TCRdb lists one record per CDR3 protein. The repertoire holds around 400,000 distinct CDR3 sequences, 20% to 25% seen once, with more than 60% in the top ten. The sequencing sample was made of blood. Receptors originate from a man aged 50 to 60 with Graves' hyperthyroidism.

The rearrangement links TRBV6-1 to TRBJ1-5; maybe TRBD1 (6 bases). Germline V CDR1 and CDR2: MNHNS, SASEGT. CDR3 size: 15 residues. Trimming pared 6 bases from V and 3 bases from J, leaving 15 bases between. The chain's CDR3 is CASREGGRNNQPQHF. The CDR3 DNA reads TGTGCCAGCAGGGAGGGGGGTCGGAACAATCAGCCCCAGCATTTT.

V and J are TRBV4-1 and TRBJ2-1, with D possibly being TRBD1 (6 bases). Trimming shortened V by 0 bases and J by 2 bases, and 8 bases separated the two germline ends. The CDR3 totals 15 residues. Germline V gene lookup returns CDR1 MGHRA and CDR2 YSYEKL. CDR3 region: CASSQEQGPYNEQFF. The CDR3 bases are TGCGCCAGCAGCCAAGAGCAGGGGCCCTACAATGAGCAGTTCTTC.

V gene TRBV7-9 combines with J gene TRBJ1-2, with 7 bases lining up with TRBD1. Germline V lookup: CDR1 SEHNR, CDR2 FQNEAQ (reference sequence). Unmatched junction bases numbered 8, after V lost 5 bases and J lost 5 bases. CDR3 length equals 14 residues. Written as DNA, the CDR3 is TGTGCCAGCAGCCCACAGGGGTTCTCGTATGGCTACACCTTC. Translating it yields CASSPQGFSYGYTF. Complete variable domain (other parts from reference TRBV7-9 and TRBJ1-2): DTGVSQNPRHKITKRGQNVTFRCDPISEHNRLYWYRQTLGQGPEFLTYFQNEAQLEKSRLLSDRFSAERPKGSFSTLEIQRTEQGDSAMYLCASSPQGFSYGYTFGSGTRLTVV.

The rearrangement joins TRBV12-3 or TRBV12-4 to TRBJ2-5, with D possibly being TRBD1 or TRBD2 (5 bases each). The J call is doubtful: the DNA matches TRBJ2-1 better. This CDR3 comprises 16 residues. The CDR3 sequence: CASSFTTGTGKETQFF. The CDR3, as DNA: TGTGCCAGCAGCTTTACTACCGGGACCGGGAAAGAGACCCAGTTCTTC.

Concerning this clonotype: Possible read error: a much larger clone is one base away. This sequence joins TRBV12-3 or TRBV12-4 and TRBJ1-2; D remains ambiguous. V dropped 2 bases and J dropped 4 bases, with 20 bases sitting between them. This CDR3 contains 17 residues. DNA of the CDR3: TGTGCCAGCAGTTTAAATGGGCAGGCCCACTCTGGCTATGGCTACACCTTC. It is translated as CASSLNGQAHSGYGYTF.

This clonotype has at least ten counts. V and J are TRBV7-9 and TRBJ2-7, with TRBD1 matching over 9 bases. The CDR3 runs to 15 residues. CDR1 SEHNR and CDR2 FQNEAQ come from the germline V gene (reference sequence). V lost 4 bases to trimming and J lost 5 bases; unmatched junction nucleotides: 9. In DNA form, the CDR3 reads TGTGCCAGCAGCTCTACCGGGACAGGGTCCCACGAGCAGTACTTC. This codes for CASSSTGTGSHEQYF.

This clonotype was observed at least ten times. The chain carries TRBV6-2 or TRBV6-3 and TRBJ2-7, with 12 nucleotides matching TRBD1. With 7 bases clipped from V and 5 bases from J, the junction kept 12 bases outside the gene matches. Germline V lookup: CDR1 MNHEY, CDR2 SVGEGT. This CDR3 has 16 amino acids. The CDR3 DNA is TGTGCCAGCACCATACGGGGGACAGGGGGCCACCACGAGCAGTACTTC. Protein: CASTIRGTGGHHEQYF.

This chain links TRBV6-1 with TRBJ2-1; TRBD2 aligns across 11 bases. The CDR3 sequence is 16 residues long. Germline V CDR1 and CDR2: MNHNS, SASEGT. Unmatched junction bases numbered 10, after V lost 5 bases and J lost 7 bases. The CDR3 loop reads CASSTNSGRALNEQFF. Here the CDR3 DNA reads TGTGCCAGCAGTACCAATAGCGGGAGGGCCTTGAATGAGCAGTTCTTC.

There are many counts of this clonotype. The chain recombines TRBV7-8 with TRBJ2-5; TRBD1 matches at 8 bases. With 5 bases clipped from V and 4 bases from J, the junction kept 3 bases outside the gene matches. The CDR3 is 13 amino acids. Germline CDR1 SGHVS, CDR2 FQNEAQ. The CDR3 bases are TGTGCCAGCAGCAGGACAGGGAGAGAGACCCAGTACTTC. It encodes CASSRTGRETQYF.

This clonotype was seen more than once but under ten times. The chain employs TRBV27 and TRBJ2-3; TRBD2 aligns across 12 bases. CDR3 length equals 17 residues. The germline V gene has CDR1 MNHEY and CDR2 SMNVEV (reference sequence). V was pared by 4 bases and J by 5 bases, with 10 bases of the junction left unmatched. The CDR3 DNA sequence: TGTGCCAGCAGTTCCCGGCTAGCGGGAGGGCCCGGAGATACGCAGTATTTT. Amino acid sequence: CASSSRLAGGPGDTQYF.